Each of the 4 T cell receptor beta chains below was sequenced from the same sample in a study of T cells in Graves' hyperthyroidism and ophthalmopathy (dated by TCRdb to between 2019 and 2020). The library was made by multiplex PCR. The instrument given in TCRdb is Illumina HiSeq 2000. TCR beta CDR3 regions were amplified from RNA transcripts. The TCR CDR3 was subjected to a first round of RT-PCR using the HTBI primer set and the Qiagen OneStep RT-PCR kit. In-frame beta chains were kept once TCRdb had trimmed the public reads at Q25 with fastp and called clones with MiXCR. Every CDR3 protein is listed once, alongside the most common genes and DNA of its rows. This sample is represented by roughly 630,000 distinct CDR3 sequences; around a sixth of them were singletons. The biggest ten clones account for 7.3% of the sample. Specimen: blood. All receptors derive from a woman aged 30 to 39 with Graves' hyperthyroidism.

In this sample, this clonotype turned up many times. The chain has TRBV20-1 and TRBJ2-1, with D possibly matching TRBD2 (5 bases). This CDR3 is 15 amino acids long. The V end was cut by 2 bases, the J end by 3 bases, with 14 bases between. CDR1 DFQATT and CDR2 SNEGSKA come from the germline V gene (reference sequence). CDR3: CSARRLATIYNEQFF. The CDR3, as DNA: TGCAGTGCTAGAAGGTTAGCGACAATCTACAATGAGCAGTTCTTC.

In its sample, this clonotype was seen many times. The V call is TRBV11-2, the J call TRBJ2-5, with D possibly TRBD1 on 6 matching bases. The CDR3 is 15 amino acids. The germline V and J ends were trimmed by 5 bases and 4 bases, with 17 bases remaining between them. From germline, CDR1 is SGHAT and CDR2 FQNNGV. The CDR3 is CASSAHGQGIETQYF. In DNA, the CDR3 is TGTGCCAGCAGCGCCCATGGGCAGGGGATAGAGACCCAGTACTTC.

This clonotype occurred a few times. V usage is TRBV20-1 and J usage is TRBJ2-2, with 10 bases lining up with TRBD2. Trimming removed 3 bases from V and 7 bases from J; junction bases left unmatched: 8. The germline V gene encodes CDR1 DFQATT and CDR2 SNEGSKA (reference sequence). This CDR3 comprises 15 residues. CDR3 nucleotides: TGCAGTGCTAGCGACCCTAGCGGGAGATACGGGGAGCTGTTTTTT. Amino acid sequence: CSASDPSGRYGELFF.

CDR3 coding DNA: TGCAGTGCTAGAGCAGCATTTAAATACAATGAGCAGTTCTTC. As protein: CSARAAFKYNEQFF. This sequence joins TRBV20-1 and TRBJ2-1; D unresolved. This CDR3 has 14 residues. The V and J ends lost 1 base and 4 bases respectively, with 11 bases between them. The germline V gene encodes CDR1 DFQATT and CDR2 SNEGSKA (reference sequence).